What follows is one T cell receptor beta chain and its context. The sample originates from a study of blood T cell repertoires in COVID-19. Study details: The United States, Italy and Spain supplied acute and convalescent COVID-19 samples. T cells, B-cell-depleted T cells, or PBMCs supplied cDNA or gDNA.

The CDR3 consists of 13 residues. Per the germline V gene, CDR1 is SEHNR and CDR2 is FQNEAQ (reference sequence). V was trimmed by 2 bases and J by 4 bases, leaving 8 bases between them. Assignments of participants to cohorts depended upon their own reported clinical history. Donors of Cohort 3 who recovered were those that had two negative PCRs, clearance, or symptom resolution. Produced via immunoSEQ multiplex PCR; TCRdb's table is partial and in-frame only. The sample contains about 150,000 clones, about 79% of which appear only once. The material sequenced was PBMCs or T cells enriched from blood (not recorded which). This sequence originates from a man over 45 who had recovered from COVID-19. The V gene is TRBV7-9, the J gene TRBJ1-1; D gene ambiguous. CDR3 in amino acids: CASSLSLATEAFF. The CDR3 coding sequence is TGTGCCAGCAGCTTATCGTTGGCCACTGAAGCTTTCTTT.